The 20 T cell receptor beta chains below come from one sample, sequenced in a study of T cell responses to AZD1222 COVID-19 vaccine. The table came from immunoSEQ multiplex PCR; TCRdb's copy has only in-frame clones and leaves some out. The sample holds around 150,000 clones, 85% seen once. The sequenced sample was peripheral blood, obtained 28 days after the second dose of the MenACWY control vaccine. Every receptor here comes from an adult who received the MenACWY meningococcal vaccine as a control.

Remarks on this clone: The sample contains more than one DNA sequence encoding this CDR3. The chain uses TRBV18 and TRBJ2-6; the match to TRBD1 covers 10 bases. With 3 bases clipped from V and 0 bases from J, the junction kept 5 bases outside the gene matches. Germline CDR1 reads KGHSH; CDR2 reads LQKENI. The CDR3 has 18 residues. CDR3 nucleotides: TGTGCCAGCTCACCTAGGGGACAGGGGACCTCTGGGGCCAACGTCCTGACTTTC. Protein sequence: CASSPRGQGTSGANVLTF. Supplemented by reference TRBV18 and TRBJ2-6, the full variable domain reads NAGVMQNPRHLVRRRGQEARLRCSPMKGHSHVYWYRQLPEEGLKFMVYLQKENIIDESGMPKERFSAEFPKEGPSILRIQQVVRGDSAAYFCASSPRGQGTSGANVLTFGAGSRLTVL.

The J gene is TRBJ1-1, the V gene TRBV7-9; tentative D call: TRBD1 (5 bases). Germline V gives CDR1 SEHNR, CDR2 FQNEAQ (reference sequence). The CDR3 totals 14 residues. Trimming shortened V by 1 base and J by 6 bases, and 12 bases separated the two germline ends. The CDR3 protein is CASSLGGGDPEAFF. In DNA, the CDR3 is TGTGCCAGCAGCTTAGGGGGCGGAGACCCTGAAGCTTTCTTT.

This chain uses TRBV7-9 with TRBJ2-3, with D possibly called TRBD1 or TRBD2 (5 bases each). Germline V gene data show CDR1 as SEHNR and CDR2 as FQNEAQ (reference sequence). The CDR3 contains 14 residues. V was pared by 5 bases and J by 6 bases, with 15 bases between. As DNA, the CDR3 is TGTGCCAGCAGCACTGGGACGGGTGGGGATACGCAGTATTTT. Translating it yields CASSTGTGGDTQYF.

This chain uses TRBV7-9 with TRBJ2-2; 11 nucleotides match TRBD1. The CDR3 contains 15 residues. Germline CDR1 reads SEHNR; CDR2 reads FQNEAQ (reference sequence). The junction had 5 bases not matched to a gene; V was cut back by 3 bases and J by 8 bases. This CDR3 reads CASSLGQGVTGELFF. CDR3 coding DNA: TGTGCCAGCAGCTTGGGACAGGGGGTTACTGGGGAGCTGTTTTTT. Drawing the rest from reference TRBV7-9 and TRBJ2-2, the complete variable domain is DTGVSQNPRHKITKRGQNVTFRCDPISEHNRLYWYRQTLGQGPEFLTYFQNEAQLEKSRLLSDRFSAERPKGSFSTLEIQRTEQGDSAMYLCASSLGQGVTGELFFGEGSRLTVL.

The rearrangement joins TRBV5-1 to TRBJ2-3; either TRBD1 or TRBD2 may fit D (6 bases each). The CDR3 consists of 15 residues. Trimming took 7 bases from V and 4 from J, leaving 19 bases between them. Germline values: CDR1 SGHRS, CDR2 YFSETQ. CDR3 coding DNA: TGCGCCAGCTCCGTCATGGGGGGCAGTGCAGATACGCAGTATTTT. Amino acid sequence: CASSVMGGSADTQYF.

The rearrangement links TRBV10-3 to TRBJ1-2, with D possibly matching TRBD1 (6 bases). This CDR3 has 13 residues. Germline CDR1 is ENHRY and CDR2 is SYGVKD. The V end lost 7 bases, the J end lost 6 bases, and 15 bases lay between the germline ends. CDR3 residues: CAIKMAGEDGYTF. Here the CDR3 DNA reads TGTGCCATCAAAATGGCAGGGGAGGATGGCTACACCTTC.

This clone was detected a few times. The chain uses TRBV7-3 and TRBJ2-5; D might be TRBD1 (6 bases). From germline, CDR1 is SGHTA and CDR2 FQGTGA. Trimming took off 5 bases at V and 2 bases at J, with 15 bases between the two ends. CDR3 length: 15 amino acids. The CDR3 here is CASSAGTSRQETQYF. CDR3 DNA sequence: TGTGCCAGCAGCGCCGGGACATCAAGACAAGAGACCCAGTACTTC.

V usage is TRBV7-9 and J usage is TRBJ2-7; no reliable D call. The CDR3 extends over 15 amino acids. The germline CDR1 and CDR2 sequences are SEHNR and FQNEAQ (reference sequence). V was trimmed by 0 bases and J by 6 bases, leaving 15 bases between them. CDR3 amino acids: CASSLAGGTASEQYF. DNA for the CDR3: TGTGCCAGCAGCTTAGCGGGCGGCACCGCCTCCGAGCAGTACTTC.

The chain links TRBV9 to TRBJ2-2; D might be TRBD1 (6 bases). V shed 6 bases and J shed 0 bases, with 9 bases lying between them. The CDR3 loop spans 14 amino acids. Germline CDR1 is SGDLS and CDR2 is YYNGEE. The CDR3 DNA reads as TGTGCCAGCAACAGGGACCCGAACACCGGGGAGCTGTTTTTT. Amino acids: CASNRDPNTGELFF.

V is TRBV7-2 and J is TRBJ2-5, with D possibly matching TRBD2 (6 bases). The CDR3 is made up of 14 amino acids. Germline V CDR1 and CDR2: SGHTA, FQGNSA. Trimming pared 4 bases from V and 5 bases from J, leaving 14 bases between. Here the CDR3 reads CASSSGGITETQYF. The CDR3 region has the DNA TGTGCCAGCAGCTCGGGCGGGATAACGGAGACCCAGTACTTC.

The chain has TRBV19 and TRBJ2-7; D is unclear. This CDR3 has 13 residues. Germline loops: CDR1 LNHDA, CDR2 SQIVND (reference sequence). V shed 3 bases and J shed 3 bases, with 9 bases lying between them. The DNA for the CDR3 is TGTGCCAGTAGTATCAATTCGGACTACGAGCAGTACTTC. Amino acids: CASSINSDYEQYF.

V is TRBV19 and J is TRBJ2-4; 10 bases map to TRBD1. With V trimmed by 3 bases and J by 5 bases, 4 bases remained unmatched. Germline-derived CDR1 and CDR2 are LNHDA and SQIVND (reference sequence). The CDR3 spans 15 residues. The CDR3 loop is CASSIRDRGQNIQYF. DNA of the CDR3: TGTGCCAGTAGTATTCGTGACAGGGGGCAAAACATTCAGTACTTC.

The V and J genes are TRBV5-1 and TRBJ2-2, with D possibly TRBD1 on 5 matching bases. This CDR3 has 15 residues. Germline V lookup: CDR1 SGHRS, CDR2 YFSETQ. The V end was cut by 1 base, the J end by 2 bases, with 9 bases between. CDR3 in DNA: TGCGCCAGCAGCTTGTTCAGGACAAACACCGGGGAGCTGTTTTTT. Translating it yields CASSLFRTNTGELFF.

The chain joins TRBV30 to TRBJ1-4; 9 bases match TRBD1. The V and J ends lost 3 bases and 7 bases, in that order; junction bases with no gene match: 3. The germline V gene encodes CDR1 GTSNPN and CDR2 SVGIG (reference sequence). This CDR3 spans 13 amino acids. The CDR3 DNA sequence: TGTGCCTGGAGGACAGGGGGTGGTGAAAAACTGTTTTTT. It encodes CAWRTGGGEKLFF.

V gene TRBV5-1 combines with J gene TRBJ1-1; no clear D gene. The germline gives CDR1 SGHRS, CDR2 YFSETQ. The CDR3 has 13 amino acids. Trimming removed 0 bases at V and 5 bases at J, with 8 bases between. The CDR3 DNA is TGCGCCAGCAGCTTGGGGGCGCGGACTGAAGCTTTCTTT. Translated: CASSLGARTEAFF.

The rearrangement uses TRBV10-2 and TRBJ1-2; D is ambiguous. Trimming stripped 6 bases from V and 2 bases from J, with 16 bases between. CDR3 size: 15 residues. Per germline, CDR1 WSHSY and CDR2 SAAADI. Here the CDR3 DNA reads TGCGCCAGCAGCTTCGGACTTTTGGGAAACTATGGCTACACCTTC. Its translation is CASSFGLLGNYGYTF.

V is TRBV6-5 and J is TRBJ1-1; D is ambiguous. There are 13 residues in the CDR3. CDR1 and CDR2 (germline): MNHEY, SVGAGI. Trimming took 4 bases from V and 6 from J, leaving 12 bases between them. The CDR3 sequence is CASSSVMGSEAFF. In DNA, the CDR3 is TGTGCCAGCAGTTCCGTAATGGGCTCTGAAGCTTTCTTT.

The CDR3 region is CASSLAGPGRFQPQHF. The CDR3 region has the DNA TGTGCCAGCAGTTTGGCGGGCCCCGGGAGATTTCAGCCCCAGCATTTT. The chain uses TRBV28 and TRBJ1-5; D not resolved. Germline V lookup: CDR1 MDHEN, CDR2 SYDVKM. CDR3 length: 16 residues. Trimming removed 3 bases at V and 6 bases at J, with 18 bases between.

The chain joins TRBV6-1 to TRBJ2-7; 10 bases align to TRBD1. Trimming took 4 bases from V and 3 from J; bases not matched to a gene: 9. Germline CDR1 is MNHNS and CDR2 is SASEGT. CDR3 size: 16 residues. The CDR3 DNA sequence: TGTGCCAGCAGTGGTCGTAGACAGGGGGCCATCTACGAGCAGTACTTC. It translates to CASSGRRQGAIYEQYF.

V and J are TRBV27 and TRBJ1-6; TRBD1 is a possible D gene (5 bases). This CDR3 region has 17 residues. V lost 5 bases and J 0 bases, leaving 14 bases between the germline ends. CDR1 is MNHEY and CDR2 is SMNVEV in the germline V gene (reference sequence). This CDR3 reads CASSPGLSSSYNSPLHF. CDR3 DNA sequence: TGTGCCAGCAGTCCGGGACTCTCGAGCTCCTATAATTCACCCCTCCACTTT.